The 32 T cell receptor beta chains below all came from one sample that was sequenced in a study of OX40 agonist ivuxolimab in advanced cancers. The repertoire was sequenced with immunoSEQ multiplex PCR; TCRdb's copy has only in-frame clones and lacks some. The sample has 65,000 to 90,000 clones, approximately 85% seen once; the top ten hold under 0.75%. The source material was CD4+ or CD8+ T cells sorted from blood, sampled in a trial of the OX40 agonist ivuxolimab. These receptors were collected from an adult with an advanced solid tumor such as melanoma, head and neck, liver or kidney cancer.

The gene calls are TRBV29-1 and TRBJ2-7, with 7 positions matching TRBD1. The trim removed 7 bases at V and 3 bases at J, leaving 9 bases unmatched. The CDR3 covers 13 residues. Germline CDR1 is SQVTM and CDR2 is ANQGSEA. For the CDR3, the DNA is TGCAGCGCCCGAGACAGGGTCAACTACGAGCAGTACTTC. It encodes CSARDRVNYEQYF.

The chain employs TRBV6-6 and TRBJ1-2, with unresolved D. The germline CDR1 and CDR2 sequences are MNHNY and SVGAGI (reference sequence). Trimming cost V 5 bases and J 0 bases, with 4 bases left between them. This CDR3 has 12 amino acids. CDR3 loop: CASSEANYGYTF. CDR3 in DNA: TGTGCCAGCAGTGAGGCTAACTATGGCTACACCTTC.

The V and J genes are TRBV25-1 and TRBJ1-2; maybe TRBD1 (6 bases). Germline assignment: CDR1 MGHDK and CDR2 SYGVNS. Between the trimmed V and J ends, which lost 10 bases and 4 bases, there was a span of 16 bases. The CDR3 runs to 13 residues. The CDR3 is CATARGDTYGYTF. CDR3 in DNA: TGTGCCACGGCAAGGGGGGACACCTATGGCTACACCTTC.

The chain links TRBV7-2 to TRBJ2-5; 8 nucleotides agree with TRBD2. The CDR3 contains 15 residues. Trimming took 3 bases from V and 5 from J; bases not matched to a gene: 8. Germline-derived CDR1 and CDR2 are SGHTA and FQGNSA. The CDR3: CASSFGLGGGETQYF. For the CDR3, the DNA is TGTGCCAGCAGCTTCGGACTGGGCGGGGGGGAGACCCAGTACTTC.

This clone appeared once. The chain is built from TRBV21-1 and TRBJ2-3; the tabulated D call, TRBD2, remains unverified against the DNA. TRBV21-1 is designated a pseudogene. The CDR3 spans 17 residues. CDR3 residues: CASSPGLAGPEGDTQYF. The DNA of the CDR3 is TGTGCCAGCAGCCCCGGACTAGCGGGACCAGAAGGTGATACGCAGTATTTT.

CDR3 residues: CASSLALPGTSQFF. DNA for the CDR3: TGTGCCAGCAGCTTAGCCCTCCCGGGTACATCCCAGTTCTTC. The chain employs TRBV11-1 and TRBJ2-1; D is unclear. CDR1 is SGHAT and CDR2 is FQDESV in the germline V gene (reference sequence). The CDR3 totals 14 residues. The V end lost 0 bases, the J end lost 13 bases, and 16 bases lay between the germline ends. Complete variable domain (other parts from reference TRBV11-1 and TRBJ2-1): EAEVAQSPRYKITEKSQAVAFWCDPISGHATLYWYRQILGQGPELLVQFQDESVVDDSQLPKDRFSAERLKGVDSTLKIQPAELGDSAMYLCASSLALPGTSQFFGPGTRLTVL.

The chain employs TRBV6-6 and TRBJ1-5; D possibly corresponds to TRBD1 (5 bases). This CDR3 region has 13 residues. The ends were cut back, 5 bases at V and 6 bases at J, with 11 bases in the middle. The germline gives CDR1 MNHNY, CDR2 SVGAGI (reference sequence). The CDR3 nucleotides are TGTGCCAGCAGTCCGGGACTATCTCAGCCCCAGCATTTT. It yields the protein CASSPGLSQPQHF.

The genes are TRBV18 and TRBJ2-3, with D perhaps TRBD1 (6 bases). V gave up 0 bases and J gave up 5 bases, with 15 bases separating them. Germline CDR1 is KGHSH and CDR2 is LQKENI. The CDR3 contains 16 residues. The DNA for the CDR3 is TGTGCCAGCTCACCACCGAAGGACAGACAAAAAGATACGCAGTATTTT. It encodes CASSPPKDRQKDTQYF.

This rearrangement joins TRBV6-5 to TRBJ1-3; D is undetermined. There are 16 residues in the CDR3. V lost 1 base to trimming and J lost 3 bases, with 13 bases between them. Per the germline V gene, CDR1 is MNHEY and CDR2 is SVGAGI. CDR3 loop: CASSYYSTGSGNTIYF. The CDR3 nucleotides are TGTGCCAGCAGTTACTATAGTACCGGCAGTGGAAACACCATATATTTT.

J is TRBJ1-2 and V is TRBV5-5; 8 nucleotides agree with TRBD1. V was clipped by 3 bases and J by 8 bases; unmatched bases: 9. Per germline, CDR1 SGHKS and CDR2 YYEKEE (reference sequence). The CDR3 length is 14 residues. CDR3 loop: CASSWNQGAGGYTF. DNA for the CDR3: TGTGCCAGCAGCTGGAACCAGGGGGCGGGCGGCTACACCTTC. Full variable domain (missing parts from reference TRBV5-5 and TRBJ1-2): DAGVTQSPTHLIKTRGQQVTLRCSPISGHKSVSWYQQVLGQGPQFIFQYYEKEERGRGNFPDRFSARQFPNYSSELNVNALLLGDSALYLCASSWNQGAGGYTFGSGTRLTVV.

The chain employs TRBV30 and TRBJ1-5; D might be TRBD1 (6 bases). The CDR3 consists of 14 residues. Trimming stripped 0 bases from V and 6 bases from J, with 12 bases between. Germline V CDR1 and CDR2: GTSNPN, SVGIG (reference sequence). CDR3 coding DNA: TGTGCCTGGAGTGTAGGGGGGGCATCTCAGCCCCAGCATTTT. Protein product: CAWSVGGASQPQHF.

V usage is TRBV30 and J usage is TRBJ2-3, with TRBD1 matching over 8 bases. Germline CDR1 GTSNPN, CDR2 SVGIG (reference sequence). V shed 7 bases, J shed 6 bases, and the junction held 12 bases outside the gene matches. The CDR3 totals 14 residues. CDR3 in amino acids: CAFRARGRGDTQYF. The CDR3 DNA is TGTGCCTTCCGGGCCAGGGGGCGCGGGGATACGCAGTATTTT.

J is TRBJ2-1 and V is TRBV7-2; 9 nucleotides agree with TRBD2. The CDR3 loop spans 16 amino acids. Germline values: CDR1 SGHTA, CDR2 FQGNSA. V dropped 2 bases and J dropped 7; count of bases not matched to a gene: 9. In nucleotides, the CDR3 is TGTGCCAGCAGCTTACGCCCAGCGGGGGGCCAGAATGAGCAGTTCTTC. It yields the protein CASSLRPAGGQNEQFF.

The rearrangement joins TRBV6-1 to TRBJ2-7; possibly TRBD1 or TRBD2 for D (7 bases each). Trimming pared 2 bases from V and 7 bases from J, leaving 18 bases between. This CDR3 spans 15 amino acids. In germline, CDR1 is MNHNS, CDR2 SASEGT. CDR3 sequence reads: CASSESPGGVREQYF. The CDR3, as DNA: TGTGCCAGCAGTGAATCCCCAGGGGGGGTCAGGGAGCAGTACTTC.

Here the CDR3 DNA reads TGTGCCAGTAGTAGGGGCGCCTATAATTCACCCCTCCACTTT. Translated, it gives CASSRGAYNSPLHF. The chain employs TRBV19 and TRBJ1-6, with D perhaps TRBD1 (5 bases). CDR1 and CDR2 from the germline V gene are LNHDA and SQIVND (reference sequence). V was clipped by 4 bases and J by 2 bases, with 6 bases between them. This CDR3 spans 14 amino acids.

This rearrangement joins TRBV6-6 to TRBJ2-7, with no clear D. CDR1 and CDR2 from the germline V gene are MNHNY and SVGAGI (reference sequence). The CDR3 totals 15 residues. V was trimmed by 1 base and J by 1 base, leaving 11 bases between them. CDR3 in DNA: TGTGCCAGCAGTTACTACCCCACGGCTTCCTACGAGCAGTACTTC. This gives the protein CASSYYPTASYEQYF.

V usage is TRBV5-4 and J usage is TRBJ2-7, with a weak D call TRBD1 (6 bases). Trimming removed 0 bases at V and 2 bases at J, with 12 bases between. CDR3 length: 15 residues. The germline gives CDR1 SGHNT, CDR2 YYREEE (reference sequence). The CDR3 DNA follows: TGTGCCAGCAGCTTGGAACAGGGAACCCCCTACGAGCAGTACTTC. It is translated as CASSLEQGTPYEQYF.

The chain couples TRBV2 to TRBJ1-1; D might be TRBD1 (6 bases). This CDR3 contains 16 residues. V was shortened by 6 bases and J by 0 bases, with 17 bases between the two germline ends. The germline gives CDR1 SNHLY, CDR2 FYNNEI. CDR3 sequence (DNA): TGTGCCAGCAGCCCGCGACAGGCTGGAATGAACACTGAAGCTTTCTTT. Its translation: CASSPRQAGMNTEAFF.

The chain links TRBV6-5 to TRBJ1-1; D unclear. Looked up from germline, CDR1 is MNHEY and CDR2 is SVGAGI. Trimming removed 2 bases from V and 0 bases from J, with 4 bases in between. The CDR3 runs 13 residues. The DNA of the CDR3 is TGTGCCAGCAGTTACAGGGTGAACACTGAAGCTTTCTTT. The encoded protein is CASSYRVNTEAFF.

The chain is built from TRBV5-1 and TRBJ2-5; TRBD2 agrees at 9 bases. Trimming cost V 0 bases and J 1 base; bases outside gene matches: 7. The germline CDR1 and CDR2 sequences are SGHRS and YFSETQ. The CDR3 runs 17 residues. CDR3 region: CASSLGSSGALQETQYF. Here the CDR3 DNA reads TGCGCCAGCAGCTTGGGTTCTAGCGGGGCTCTCCAAGAGACCCAGTACTTC.

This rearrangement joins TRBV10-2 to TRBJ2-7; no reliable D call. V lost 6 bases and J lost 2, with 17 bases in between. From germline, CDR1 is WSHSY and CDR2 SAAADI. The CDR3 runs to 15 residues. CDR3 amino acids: CASRPRTELTYEQYF. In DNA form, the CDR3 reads TGCGCCAGCAGGCCGAGGACGGAACTGACCTACGAGCAGTACTTC.

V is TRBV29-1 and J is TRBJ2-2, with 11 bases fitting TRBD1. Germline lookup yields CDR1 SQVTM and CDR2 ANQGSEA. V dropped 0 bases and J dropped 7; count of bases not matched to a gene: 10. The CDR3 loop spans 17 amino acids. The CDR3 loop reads CSVEDRPGTGGFGELFF. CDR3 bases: TGCAGCGTTGAAGATCGACCCGGGACAGGGGGTTTCGGGGAGCTGTTTTTT.

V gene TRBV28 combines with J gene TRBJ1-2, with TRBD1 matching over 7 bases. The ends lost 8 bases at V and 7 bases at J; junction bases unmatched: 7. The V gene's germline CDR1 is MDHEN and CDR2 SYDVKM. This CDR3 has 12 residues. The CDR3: CASVQGKSGYTF. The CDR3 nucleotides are TGTGCCAGCGTACAGGGGAAATCTGGCTACACCTTC.

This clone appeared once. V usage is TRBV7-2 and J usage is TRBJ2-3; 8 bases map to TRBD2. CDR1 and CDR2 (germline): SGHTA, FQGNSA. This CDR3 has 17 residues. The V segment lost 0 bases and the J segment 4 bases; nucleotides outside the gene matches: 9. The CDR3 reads CASSLAAVAGNADTQYF. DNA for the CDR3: TGTGCCAGCAGCTTAGCAGCGGTAGCGGGGAATGCAGATACGCAGTATTTT. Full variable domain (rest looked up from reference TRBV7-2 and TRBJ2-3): GAGVSQSPSNKVTEKGKDVELRCDPISGHTALYWYRQSLGQGLEFLIYFQGNSAPDKSGLPSDRFSAERTGGSVSTLTIQRTQQEDSAVYLCASSLAAVAGNADTQYFGPGTRLTVL.

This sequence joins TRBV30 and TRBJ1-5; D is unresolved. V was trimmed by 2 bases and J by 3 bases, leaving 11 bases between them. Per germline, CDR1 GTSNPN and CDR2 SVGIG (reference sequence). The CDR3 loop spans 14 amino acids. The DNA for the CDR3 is TGTGCCTGGAGTCGGAGTGCTCTCAATCAGCCCCAGCATTTT. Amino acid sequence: CAWSRSALNQPQHF.

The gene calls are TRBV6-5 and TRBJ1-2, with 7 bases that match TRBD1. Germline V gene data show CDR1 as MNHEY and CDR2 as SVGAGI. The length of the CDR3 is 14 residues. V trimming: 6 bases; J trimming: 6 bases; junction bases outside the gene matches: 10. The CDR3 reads CASRRDSYQDGYTF. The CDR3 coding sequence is TGTGCCAGCAGGAGGGACAGCTATCAGGATGGCTACACCTTC.

DNA for the CDR3: TGTGCCAGCAGCTTCACTGGGGGGAACACTGAAGCTTTCTTT. Its translation is CASSFTGGNTEAFF. The chain couples TRBV7-2 to TRBJ1-1; a possible D gene is TRBD1 (5 bases). Germline V CDR1 and CDR2: SGHTA, FQGNSA. The CDR3 totals 14 residues. V gave up 3 bases and J gave up 1 base, with 9 bases separating them.

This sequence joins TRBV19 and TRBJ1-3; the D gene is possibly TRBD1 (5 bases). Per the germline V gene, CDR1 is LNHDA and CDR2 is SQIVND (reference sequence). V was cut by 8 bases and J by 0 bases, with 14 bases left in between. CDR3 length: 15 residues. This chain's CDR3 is CASHPTDSSGNTIYF. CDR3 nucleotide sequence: TGTGCCAGTCATCCGACTGACAGCTCTGGAAACACCATATATTTT.

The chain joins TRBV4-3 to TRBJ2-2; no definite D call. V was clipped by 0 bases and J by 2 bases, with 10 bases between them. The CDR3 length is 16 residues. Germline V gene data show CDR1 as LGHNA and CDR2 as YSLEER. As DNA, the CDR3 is TGCGCCAGCAGCCAAGATCAGGCAGATAACACCGGGGAGCTGTTTTTT. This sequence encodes CASSQDQADNTGELFF.

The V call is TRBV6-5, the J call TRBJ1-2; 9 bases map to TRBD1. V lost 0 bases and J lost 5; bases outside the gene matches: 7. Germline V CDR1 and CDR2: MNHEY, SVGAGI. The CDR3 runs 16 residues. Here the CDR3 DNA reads TGTGCCAGCAGTTACTCCGCCGCGACAGGGGGATATGGCTACACCTTC. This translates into CASSYSAATGGYGYTF.

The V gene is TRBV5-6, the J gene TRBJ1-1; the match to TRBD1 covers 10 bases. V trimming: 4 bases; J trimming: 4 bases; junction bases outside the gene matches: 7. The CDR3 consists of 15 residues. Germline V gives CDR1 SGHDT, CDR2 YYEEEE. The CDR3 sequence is CASSDDRGLVTEAFF. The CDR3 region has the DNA TGTGCCAGCAGCGACGACAGGGGGCTCGTCACTGAAGCTTTCTTT.

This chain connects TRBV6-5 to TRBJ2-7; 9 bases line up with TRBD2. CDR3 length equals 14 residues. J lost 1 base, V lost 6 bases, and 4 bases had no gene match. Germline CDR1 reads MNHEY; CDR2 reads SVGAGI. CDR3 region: CASRVAGESYEQYF. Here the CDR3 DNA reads TGTGCCAGCAGAGTAGCGGGGGAGTCCTACGAGCAGTACTTC.